This T cell receptor beta chain was obtained from a study of T cells in Graves' hyperthyroidism and ophthalmopathy. Investigators excluded patients with uncontrolled infection, other autoimmune disease, pregnancy or lactation. For the diagnoses, clinical symptoms, serum thyroxine and TRAb, thyroid ultrasound and orbital computed tomography were used. Source material for PBMCs was about 11 ml fresh peripheral blood. This clonotype was detected ten times or more. Authors of the study amplified TCR beta CDR3 regions from RNA transcripts. A set of HTBI primers served as the primers for a first-round RT-PCR of the TCR CDR3. One entry per CDR3 protein results from TCRdb running MiXCR on the multiplex PCR reads. The repertoire holds nearly 600,000 distinct CDR3 sequences, with approximately 15% as singletons. The TCR originated in a woman aged 18 to 35 with Graves' ophthalmopathy. Sequencing used blood.

CDR3 coding DNA: TGTGCCAGCCGCTGGGACAGGGGGAACACTGAAGCTTTCTTT. Protein sequence: CASRWDRGNTEAFF. The gene calls are TRBV11-2 and TRBJ1-1; 10 positions match TRBD1. Germline lookup yields CDR1 SGHAT and CDR2 FQNNGV. The V and J ends lost 8 bases and 1 base, in that order; junction bases with no gene match: 4. The CDR3 runs 14 residues.